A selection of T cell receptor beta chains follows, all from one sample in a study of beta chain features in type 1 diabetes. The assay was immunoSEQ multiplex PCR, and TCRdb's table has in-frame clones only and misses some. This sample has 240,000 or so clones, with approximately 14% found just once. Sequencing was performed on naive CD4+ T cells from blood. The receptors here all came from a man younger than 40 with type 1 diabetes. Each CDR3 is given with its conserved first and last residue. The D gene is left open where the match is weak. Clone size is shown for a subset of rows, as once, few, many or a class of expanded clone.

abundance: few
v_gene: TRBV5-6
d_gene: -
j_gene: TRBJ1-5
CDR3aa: CASSLAGGWWSNQPQHF
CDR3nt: TGTGCCAGCAGCTTGGCCGGGGGATGGTGGAGCAATCAGCCCCAGCATTTT

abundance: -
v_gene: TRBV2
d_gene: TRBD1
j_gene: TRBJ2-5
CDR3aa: CASSGDRGRETQYF
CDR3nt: TGTGCCAGCAGTGGGGACAGGGGGCGAGAGACCCAGTACTTC

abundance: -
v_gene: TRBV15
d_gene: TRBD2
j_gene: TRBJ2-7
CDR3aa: CATSRDSGLAPANAQYF
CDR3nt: TGTGCCACCAGCAGAGATAGCGGACTAGCGCCCGCCAATGCGCAGTACTTC

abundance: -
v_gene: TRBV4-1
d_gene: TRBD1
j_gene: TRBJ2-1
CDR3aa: CASSQGTGTPYNEQFF
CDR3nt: TGCGCCAGCAGCCAAGGGACAGGGACTCCCTACAATGAGCAGTTCTTC

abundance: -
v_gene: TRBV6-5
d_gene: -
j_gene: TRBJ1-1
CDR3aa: CASRTTRNTEAFF
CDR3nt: TGTGCCAGCAGAACTACAAGGAACACTGAAGCTTTCTTT

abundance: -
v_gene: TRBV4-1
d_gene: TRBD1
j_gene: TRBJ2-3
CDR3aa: CASSPFPQGAPGSTDTQYF
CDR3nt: TGCGCCAGCAGCCCTTTTCCACAGGGGGCCCCCGGGAGCACAGATACGCAGTATTTT

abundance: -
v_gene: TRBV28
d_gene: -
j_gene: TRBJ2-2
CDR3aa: CASAWAGNAGELFF
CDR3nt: TGTGCCAGCGCTTGGGCAGGGAACGCCGGGGAGCTGTTTTTT

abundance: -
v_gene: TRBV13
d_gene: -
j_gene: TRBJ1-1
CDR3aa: CASSLAGGPEAFF
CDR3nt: TGTGCCAGCAGCTTAGCGGGGGGCCCTGAGGCTTTCTTT

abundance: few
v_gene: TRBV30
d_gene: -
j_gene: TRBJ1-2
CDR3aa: CAWSVQVDYGYTF
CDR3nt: TGTGCCTGGAGTGTACAGGTGGACTATGGCTACACCTTC

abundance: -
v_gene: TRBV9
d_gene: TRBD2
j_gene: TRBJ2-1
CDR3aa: CASSVSTSGHNEQFF
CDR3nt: TGTGCCAGCAGCGTCTCTACTAGCGGGCACAATGAGCAGTTCTTC

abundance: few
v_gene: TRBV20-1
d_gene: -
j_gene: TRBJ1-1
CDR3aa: CSVGGQKAFF
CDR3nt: TGCAGTGTCGGGGGGCAGAAAGCTTTCTTT

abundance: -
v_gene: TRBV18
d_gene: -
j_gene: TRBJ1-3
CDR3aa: CASSPRETTGNTIYF
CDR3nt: TGTGCCAGCTCACCACGTGAGACAACTGGAAACACCATATATTTT

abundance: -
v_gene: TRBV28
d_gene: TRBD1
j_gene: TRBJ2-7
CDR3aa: CASKTGAPYEQYF
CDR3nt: TGTGCCAGCAAGACAGGGGCCCCTTACGAGCAGTACTTC

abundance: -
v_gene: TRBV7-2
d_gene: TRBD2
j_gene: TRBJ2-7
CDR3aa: CASSLGLAGVYEQYF
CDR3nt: TGTGCCAGCAGCTTAGGGCTAGCGGGGGTTTACGAGCAGTACTTC

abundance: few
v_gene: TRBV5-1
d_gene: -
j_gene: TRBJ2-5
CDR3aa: CASSFDRRETQYF
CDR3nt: TGCGCCAGCAGCTTCGACAGACGCGAGACCCAGTACTTC

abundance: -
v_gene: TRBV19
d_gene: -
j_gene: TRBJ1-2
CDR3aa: CASRAQTSDDHGYTF
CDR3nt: TGTGCCAGTAGGGCCCAGACATCAGACGACCATGGCTACACCTTC

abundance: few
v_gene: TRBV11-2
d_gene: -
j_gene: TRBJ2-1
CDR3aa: CASSNSPSSYNEQFF
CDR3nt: TGTGCCAGCAGCAACAGCCCGAGCTCCTACAATGAGCAGTTCTTC

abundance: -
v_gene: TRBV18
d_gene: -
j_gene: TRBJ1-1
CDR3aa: CASRGARDTEAFF
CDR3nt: TGTGCCAGCCGGGGGGCTCGGGATACTGAAGCTTTCTTT

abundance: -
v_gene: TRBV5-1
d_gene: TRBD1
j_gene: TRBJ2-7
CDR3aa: CASSLEFRGQGYEQYF
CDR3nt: TGCGCCAGCAGCTTGGAGTTCCGGGGACAGGGCTACGAGCAGTACTTC

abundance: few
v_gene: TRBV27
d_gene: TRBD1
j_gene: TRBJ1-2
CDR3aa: CASSRQGNANYGYTF
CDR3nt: TGTGCCAGCAGCCGACAGGGTAACGCTAACTATGGCTACACCTTC

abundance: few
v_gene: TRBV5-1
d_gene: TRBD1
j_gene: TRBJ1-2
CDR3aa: CASSLGGQGASYTF
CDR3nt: TGCGCCAGCAGCTTGGGAGGACAGGGAGCGAGCTACACCTTC

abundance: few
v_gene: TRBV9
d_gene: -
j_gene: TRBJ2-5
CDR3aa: CASSVNQETQYF
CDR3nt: TGTGCCAGCAGCGTAAATCAGGAGACCCAGTACTTC

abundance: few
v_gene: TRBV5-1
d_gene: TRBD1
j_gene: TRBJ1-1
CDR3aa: CASSLDRGGGYTEAFF
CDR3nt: TGCGCCAGCAGCTTGGACAGGGGAGGAGGGTACACTGAAGCTTTCTTT

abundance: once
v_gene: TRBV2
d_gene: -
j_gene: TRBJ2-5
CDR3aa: CASSERGARETQYF
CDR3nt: TGTGCCAGCAGTGAACGGGGGGCCAGGGAGACCCAGTACTTC

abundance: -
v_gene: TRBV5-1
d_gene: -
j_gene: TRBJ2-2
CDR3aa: CASTCGELFF
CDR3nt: TGCGCCAGCACCTGCGGGGAGCTGTTTTTT

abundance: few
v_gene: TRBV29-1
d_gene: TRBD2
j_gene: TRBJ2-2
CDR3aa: CSVLPAGVAGELFF
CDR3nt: TGCAGCGTCCTCCCAGCGGGGGTGGCCGGGGAGCTGTTTTTT

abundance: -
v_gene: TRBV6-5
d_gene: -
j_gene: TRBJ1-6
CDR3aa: CASSRQNSPLHF
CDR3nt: TGTGCCAGCAGCCGACAGAATTCACCCCTCCACTTT

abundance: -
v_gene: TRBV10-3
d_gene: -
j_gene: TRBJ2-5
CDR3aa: CATQGVLNSGIQETQYF
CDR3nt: TGTGCCACCCAAGGTGTTCTTAACTCGGGGATACAAGAGACCCAGTACTTC

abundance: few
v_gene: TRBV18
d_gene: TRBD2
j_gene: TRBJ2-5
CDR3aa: CATGLASGETQYF
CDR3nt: TGTGCCACCGGACTAGCGTCGGGTGAGACCCAGTACTTC

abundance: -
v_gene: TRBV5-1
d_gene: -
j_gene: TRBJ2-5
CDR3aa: CASSFLGTQYF
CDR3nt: TGCGCCAGCAGCTTCCTAGGGACCCAGTACTTC

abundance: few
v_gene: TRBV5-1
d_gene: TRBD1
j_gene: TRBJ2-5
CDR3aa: CASSLLGQGNQETQYF
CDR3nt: TGCGCCAGCAGCTTGTTGGGACAGGGAAACCAAGAGACCCAGTACTTC

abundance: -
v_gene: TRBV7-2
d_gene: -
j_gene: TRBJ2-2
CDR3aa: CASSLAGVFSGELFF
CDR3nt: TGTGCCAGCAGCTTAGCGGGAGTTTTCTCCGGGGAGCTGTTTTTT

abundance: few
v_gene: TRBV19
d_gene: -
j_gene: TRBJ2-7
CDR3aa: CASSYGTFDYEQYF
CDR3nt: TGTGCCAGTAGCTATGGGACATTTGACTACGAGCAGTACTTC

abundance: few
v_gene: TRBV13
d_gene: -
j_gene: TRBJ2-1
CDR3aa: CASSLTFGRGEMYEQFF
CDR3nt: TGTGCCAGCAGCTTAACGTTTGGACGGGGAGAGATGTATGAGCAGTTCTTC

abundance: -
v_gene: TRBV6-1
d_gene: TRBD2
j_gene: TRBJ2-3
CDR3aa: CASGLLAGGDTQYF
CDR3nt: TGTGCCAGCGGTTTACTAGCGGGGGGAGATACGCAGTATTTT

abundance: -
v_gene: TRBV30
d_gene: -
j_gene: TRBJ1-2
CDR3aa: CAWSPRGPPGYTF
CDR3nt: TGTGCCTGGAGTCCCAGGGGACCGCCTGGCTACACCTTC